The source of this TCR beta chain is a study of a mutant IDH1 vaccine in newly diagnosed glioma. Study-wide context: Former treatment meant radiotherapy, temozolomide, or both; the majority had gotten both.

Time point indicated: baseline, week 1 (first vaccination visit). Treatment described: pre-vaccination baseline after standard-of-care therapy. Sequencing used immunoSEQ multiplex PCR; TCRdb keeps in-frame clones, though not all of them. The sample yields about 38,000 clones, approximately 92% seen once. The CDR3 totals 13 residues. V lost 4 bases, J lost 3 bases, and 11 bases lay in between. Germline CDR1 SGHKS, CDR2 YYEKEE (reference sequence). This sequence was found in a man younger than 35 with glioma. The chain combines TRBV5-5 with TRBJ2-7; D might be TRBD1 or TRBD2, each matching 5 bases. The sample consisted of PBMCs, taken from a glioma patient treated with radiotherapy, temozolomide or both. The CDR3 is CASSPYGGYEQYF. The CDR3 region has the DNA TGTGCCAGCAGCCCTTATGGGGGCTACGAGCAGTACTTC.